These 23 T cell receptor beta chains were all obtained from the same sample, sequenced in a study of T cells in Graves' hyperthyroidism and ophthalmopathy. Amplification yielded TCR beta CDR3 regions, with RNA transcripts as the source. The TCR CDR3 first-round RT-PCR relied on the HTBI primer set. TCRdb ran MiXCR on the multiplex PCR reads and lists one entry per CDR3 protein. The data show roughly 300,000 distinct CDR3 sequences, 15% to 20% seen once. The sample consisted of blood. These receptors were obtained from a woman between 45 and 60 years old with Graves' hyperthyroidism.

In its sample, this clonotype was seen once. The chain combines TRBV5-1 with TRBJ1-1; 11 nucleotides line up with TRBD1. From germline, CDR1 is SGHRS and CDR2 YFSETQ. This CDR3 spans 16 amino acids. V lost 4 bases to trimming and J lost 4 bases; unmatched junction nucleotides: 9. Here the CDR3 reads CASSIDGQGAATEAFF. In DNA, the CDR3 is TGCGCCAGCAGCATTGACGGACAGGGGGCGGCCACTGAAGCTTTCTTT.

The chain employs TRBV20-1 and TRBJ2-4, with D possibly being TRBD1 or TRBD2 (6 bases each). The CDR3 covers 15 residues. Germline values: CDR1 DFQATT, CDR2 SNEGSKA (reference sequence). Trimming left V 4 bases short and J 0 bases short, with 13 bases between. CDR3 DNA: TGCAGTGCTATAGCGGCGGGACAAGCCAAAAACATTCAGTACTTC. Encoded protein: CSAIAAGQAKNIQYF.

This clonotype has just one count. This rearrangement joins TRBV2 to TRBJ1-2; no clear D. CDR3 size: 13 residues. Per germline, CDR1 SNHLY and CDR2 FYNNEI. V was trimmed by 7 bases and J by 4 bases, leaving 13 bases between them. In nucleotides, the CDR3 is TGTGCCAGCACTTCCAGCTTAAGCTATGGCTACACCTTC. It specifies CASTSSLSYGYTF.

The V gene is TRBV30, the J gene TRBJ2-7; 15 bases match TRBD2. This CDR3 has 18 residues. CDR1 is GTSNPN and CDR2 is SVGIG in the germline V gene (reference sequence). J lost 0 bases, V lost 4 bases, and 10 bases had no gene match. CDR3 residues: CAWNLGLAGGSSSYEQYF. CDR3 bases: TGTGCCTGGAACTTAGGACTAGCGGGAGGGAGTAGCTCCTACGAGCAGTACTTC.

This clonotype was seen at least ten times. This sequence joins TRBV27 and TRBJ2-7, with 11 bases matching TRBD2. Germline CDR1 reads MNHEY; CDR2 reads SMNVEV (reference sequence). Trimming cost V 3 bases and J 6 bases; bases outside gene matches: 10. CDR3 length: 16 residues. Written as DNA, the CDR3 is TGTGCCAGCAGTTTCCACCCGACTAGCGGGAACCGCGAGCAGTACTTC. Encoded protein: CASSFHPTSGNREQYF.

This chain connects TRBV2 to TRBJ1-1; D is perhaps TRBD1 (6 bases). This CDR3 comprises 13 residues. Germline V CDR1 and CDR2: SNHLY, FYNNEI. The germline V and J ends were trimmed by 3 bases and 10 bases, with 15 bases remaining between them. DNA for the CDR3: TGTGCCAGCAGTGAGTGGGGGCGAGGCGGAGCTTTCTTT. This codes for CASSEWGRGGAFF.

This clonotype was detected a few times. The chain uses TRBV9 and TRBJ1-1; weak D call: TRBD1 (6 bases). Trimming stripped 1 base from V and 4 bases from J, with 20 bases between. CDR1 is SGDLS and CDR2 is YYNGEE in the germline V gene. The CDR3 has 17 residues. The CDR3 is CASSVRPIRGAGTEAFF. As DNA, the CDR3 is TGTGCCAGCAGCGTACGCCCTATTAGGGGGGCCGGCACTGAAGCTTTCTTT.

Concerning this clonotype itself: No conserved phenylalanine or tryptophan is present at the end of the CDR3, so a read error is the likely explanation. The CDR3 protein is CSARAPPGGRKGTDTQYI. The CDR3 DNA reads TGCAGTGCTAGAGCCCCCCCCGGGGGGCGTAAAGGCACAGATACGCAGTATATT. The chain joins TRBV20-1 to TRBJ2-3, with a weak D call TRBD2 (7 bases). The germline CDR1 and CDR2 sequences are DFQATT and SNEGSKA (reference sequence). The length of the CDR3 is 18 residues. V was pared by 1 base and J by 1 base, with 21 bases between.

Here the CDR3 reads CSAPQLTQGSAEAFF. CDR3 sequence (DNA): TGCAGTGCTCCCCAACTTACGCAGGGGAGCGCTGAAGCTTTCTTT. The chain has TRBV20-1 and TRBJ1-1, with a weak D call TRBD1 (6 bases). CDR1 is DFQATT, CDR2 SNEGSKA, per germline (reference sequence). There are 15 residues in the CDR3. V lost 5 bases to trimming and J lost 6 bases, with 22 bases between them.

This clonotype was detected many times. V usage is TRBV12-3 or TRBV12-4 and J usage is TRBJ2-7, with TRBD2 matching 7 bases. CDR3 length: 12 residues. The junction had 3 bases not matched to a gene; V was cut back by 4 bases and J by 6 bases. The CDR3 DNA is TGTGCCAGCAGTTACGGGGGGACCGAGCAGTACTTC. Its protein product is CASSYGGTEQYF.

V gene TRBV27 combines with J gene TRBJ2-7; no definite D call. The germline V gene encodes CDR1 MNHEY and CDR2 SMNVEV (reference sequence). Trimming removed 6 bases from V and 2 bases from J, with 11 bases in between. The CDR3 runs to 13 residues. CDR3 nucleotides: TGTGCCAGCAGATCCGTCTGGGCCTACGAGCAGTACTTC. Its protein is CASRSVWAYEQYF.

In its sample, this clonotype was seen many times. V and J are TRBV11-2 and TRBJ2-2; either TRBD1 or TRBD2 may supply D (6 bases each). Between the trimmed V and J ends, which lost 4 bases and 5 bases, there was a span of 14 bases. From germline, CDR1 is SGHAT and CDR2 FQNNGV. There are 15 residues in the CDR3. CDR3 residues: CASSWGAGQTGELFF. The CDR3 DNA is TGTGCCAGCAGCTGGGGGGCAGGGCAAACCGGGGAGCTGTTTTTT.

This chain connects TRBV7-2 to TRBJ2-7; D unclear. Germline V gene lookup returns CDR1 SGHTA and CDR2 FQGNSA. This CDR3 is 13 amino acids long. Trimming removed 5 bases at V and 2 bases at J, with 10 bases between. Here the CDR3 reads CASSLYSTYEQYF. CDR3 DNA sequence: TGTGCCAGCAGCCTATATTCGACCTACGAGCAGTACTTC.

Ten or more counts support this clonotype. The chain recombines TRBV14 with TRBJ1-2; D remains ambiguous. This CDR3 is 14 amino acids long. The germline V gene has CDR1 SGHDN and CDR2 FVKESK. Trimming took off 0 bases at V and 7 bases at J, with 12 bases between the two ends. The CDR3 here is CASSQDLWGSGYTF. CDR3 in DNA: TGTGCCAGCAGCCAAGATCTCTGGGGAAGTGGCTACACCTTC.

J is TRBJ2-3 and V is TRBV4-1, with TRBD2 matching over 7 bases. V gave up 4 bases and J gave up 5 bases; unmatched junction bases: 9. This CDR3 comprises 15 residues. Germline V lookup: CDR1 MGHRA, CDR2 YSYEKL. The CDR3 reads CASSPGGAGVDTQYF. The DNA for the CDR3 is TGCGCCAGCAGCCCCGGTGGGGCGGGAGTAGATACGCAGTATTTT.

This clonotype was seen a few times. The rearrangement joins TRBV7-9 to TRBJ2-5; D call uncertain. CDR3 size: 14 residues. Germline V gene sequence: CDR1 SEHNR, CDR2 FQNEAQ (reference sequence). Trimming took off 5 bases at V and 2 bases at J, with 12 bases between the two ends. The CDR3 coding sequence is TGTGCCAGCAGCCACCCGACTGGGCAAGAGACCCAGTACTTC. This translates into CASSHPTGQETQYF.

V gene TRBV6-2 or TRBV6-3 combines with J gene TRBJ2-7; TRBD2 matches 8 bases. With V trimmed by 6 bases and J by 3 bases, 10 bases remained unmatched. The CDR3 sequence is 15 residues long. Germline values: CDR1 MNHEY, CDR2 SVGEGT. CDR3 sequence reads: CASSRLAREVYEQYF. CDR3 in DNA: TGTGCCAGCAGCAGACTAGCGAGAGAGGTCTACGAGCAGTACTTC.

The CDR3 sequence is CASSPTTLTYNEQFF. The CDR3 DNA is TGTGCCAGCAGTCCTACTACCCTGACATACAATGAGCAGTTCTTC. J is TRBJ2-1 and V is TRBV28; unclear D gene. V lost 5 bases and J 4 bases, leaving 15 bases between the germline ends. The CDR3 is made up of 15 amino acids. Germline V gives CDR1 MDHEN, CDR2 SYDVKM.

The genes are TRBV20-1 and TRBJ1-6, with D uncertain. V was shortened by 3 bases and J by 5 bases, with 8 bases between the two germline ends. The CDR3 spans 13 residues. The germline CDR1 and CDR2 sequences are DFQATT and SNEGSKA (reference sequence). This CDR3 reads CSASWQDNSPLHF. The CDR3 DNA reads as TGCAGTGCTAGTTGGCAGGATAATTCACCCCTCCACTTT.

The chain has TRBV19 and TRBJ1-5; 8 nucleotides line up with TRBD1. The CDR3 spans 14 residues. The V and J ends lost 10 bases and 0 bases, in that order; junction bases with no gene match: 5. CDR1 and CDR2 (germline): LNHDA, SQIVND (reference sequence). CDR3 DNA: TGTGCCACCGGGACAGGATATAGCAATCAGCCCCAGCATTTT. Its translation is CATGTGYSNQPQHF.

This clonotype was counted once. V gene TRBV12-3 or TRBV12-4 combines with J gene TRBJ2-1; D might be TRBD2 (6 bases). Trimming shortened V by 5 bases and J by 1 base, and 12 bases separated the two germline ends. This CDR3 spans 15 amino acids. The CDR3 loop is CASSPGTPSYNEQFF. In nucleotides, the CDR3 is TGTGCCAGCAGTCCCGGGACTCCGTCCTACAATGAGCAGTTCTTC.

Comments on this clonotype: The conserved final phenylalanine or tryptophan is absent from the CDR3, which likely points to a read error. This CDR3 reads CASSEDRGEETQYS. DNA of the CDR3: TGTGCCAGCAGTGAAGACCGGGGCGAAGAGACCCAGTACTCC. This rearrangement joins TRBV2 to TRBJ2-5; possibly TRBD1 or TRBD2 for D (5 bases each). The CDR3 covers 14 residues. Trimming pared 1 base from V and 3 bases from J, leaving 9 bases between. The V gene's germline CDR1 is SNHLY and CDR2 FYNNEI.

Details on this clonotype: Lacking the conserved final phenylalanine or tryptophan, this CDR3 likely reflects a read error. This CDR3 reads CASSPGWRQGASGYTL. The DNA for the CDR3 is TGTGCCAGCTCACCAGGATGGAGGCAGGGGGCTAGTGGCTACACCCTC. The chain carries TRBV18 and TRBJ1-2; TRBD1 agrees at 8 bases. V shed 2 bases, J shed 7 bases, and the junction held 12 bases outside the gene matches. Germline V gene sequence: CDR1 KGHSH, CDR2 LQKENI. The CDR3 runs 16 residues.